The 8 T cell receptor beta chains presented below share a single source sample, sequenced in a study of identical twins. TCRdb called the 5' RACE reads again in MiXCR, with one record for every CDR3 protein. The profile covers hundreds of thousands of distinct CDR3 sequences, with 21% appearing a single time and roughly 4% taken by the ten largest. These same data were also listed under a study on T cells expressing NK-cell markers.

Sequencing used PBMCs. The receptors shown here come from a woman aged 18-29 years in good health.

The chain employs TRBV20-1 and TRBJ1-4; perhaps TRBD1 as D (5 bases). The CDR3 consists of 13 residues. Trimming pared 1 base from V and 8 bases from J, leaving 11 bases between. The germline CDR1 and CDR2 sequences are DFQATT and SNEGSKA (reference sequence). CDR3 coding DNA: TGCAGTGCTAGAGTAGACGGGGGGGAAAAACTGTTTTTT. This sequence encodes CSARVDGGEKLFF.

Only a few counts were recorded for this clonotype. The V and J genes are TRBV20-1 and TRBJ1-4; maybe TRBD1 (6 bases). The germline gives CDR1 DFQATT, CDR2 SNEGSKA (reference sequence). This CDR3 region has 13 residues. Trimming pared 6 bases from V and 4 bases from J, leaving 12 bases between. The DNA of the CDR3 is TGCAGTGCAGAGACAGGAATTAATGAAAAACTGTTTTTT. Protein: CSAETGINEKLFF.

A note on this clonotype: The junction and the germline gene differ at one end; a read error may be behind it. The chain recombines TRBV7-7 with TRBJ2-2; possibly TRBD1 or TRBD2 for D (7 bases each). The length of the CDR3 is 17 residues. The V gene's germline CDR1 is SSHAT and CDR2 FNYEAQ (reference sequence). CDR3 in DNA: TGTGCTAGCAGCTTATCACTGCGGGGGACAGATGCCGGGGAGCTGTTTTTT. Its translation: CASSLSLRGTDAGELFF.

The chain has TRBV12-3 or TRBV12-4 and TRBJ2-3, with 7 nucleotides matching TRBD2. J lost 6 bases, V lost 5 bases, and 11 bases had no gene match. The CDR3 covers 15 residues. CDR3: CASSPEREGLDTQYF. DNA of the CDR3: TGTGCCAGCAGTCCGGAGCGGGAAGGGTTGGATACGCAGTATTTT.

The chain carries TRBV18 and TRBJ2-3; possible D gene TRBD1, 6 bases. The V end lost 2 bases, the J end lost 0 bases, and 9 bases lay between the germline ends. Germline loops: CDR1 KGHSH, CDR2 LQKENI. The CDR3 totals 15 residues. The CDR3 region has the DNA TGTGCCAGCTCACCAGTTACAGGGAGCACAGATACGCAGTATTTT. It codes for CASSPVTGSTDTQYF.

The V call is TRBV20-1, the J call TRBJ2-7; D gene ambiguous. CDR3 size: 12 residues. Between the trimmed V and J ends, which lost 5 bases and 3 bases, there was a span of 11 bases. Germline V gene sequence: CDR1 DFQATT, CDR2 SNEGSKA (reference sequence). This chain's CDR3 is CSAGLPNYEQYF. The CDR3 DNA reads as TGCAGTGCTGGGCTACCAAACTACGAGCAGTACTTC.

V and J are TRBV11-2 and TRBJ2-6; 7 bases match TRBD2. This CDR3 is 18 amino acids long. J was trimmed by 0 bases and V by 2 bases; bases with no gene match: 7. Per the germline V gene, CDR1 is SGHAT and CDR2 is FQNNGV. CDR3 region: CASSLLAGVSSGANVLTF. CDR3 coding DNA: TGTGCCAGCAGCTTACTCGCGGGGGTGAGCTCTGGGGCCAACGTCCTGACTTTC. The entire variable domain, with the rest obtained from reference TRBV11-2 and TRBJ2-6, is as follows: EAGVAQSPRYKIIEKRQSVAFWCNPISGHATLYWYQQILGQGPKLLIQFQNNGVVDDSQLPKDRFSAERLKGVDSTLKIQPAKLEDSAVYLCASSLLAGVSSGANVLTFGAGSRLTVL.

The chain employs TRBV4-2 and TRBJ2-5; a weak D match, TRBD2 (5 bases). The ends were cut back, 1 base at V and 2 bases at J, with 11 bases in the middle. CDR3 size: 15 residues. Germline loops: CDR1 LGHNA, CDR2 YNFKEQ. The CDR3 here is CASSQALARQETQYF. DNA of the CDR3: TGTGCCAGCAGCCAAGCTTTAGCGAGGCAAGAGACCCAGTACTTC.